The clone carrying this T cell receptor (beta chain) was seen more than once but under ten times. This specimen comes from a study of blood T cell repertoires in COVID-19. Across the study: Whether acute or convalescent, the COVID-19 samples came from the United States, Italy and Spain. PBMCs, B-cell-depleted T cells, or T cells were the source of the cDNA or gDNA that made up the material.

Original methodology: Reference gene primer amplification in the assay estimated nucleated cell counts. Assay: immunoSEQ multiplex PCR; the TCRdb copy retains only in-frame clones and omits some. From that table come the V and J calls and clone size; the DNA was used to work out D and trimming. This table has under 300,000 clones, under 90% appearing once. There are 16 residues in the CDR3. In germline, CDR1 is SGDLS, CDR2 YYNGEE. V gave up 0 bases and J gave up 6 bases; unmatched junction bases: 11. The sequence was obtained from a woman aged 45-65 years who had recovered from COVID-19. Sequencing was done on a sample of peripheral blood. The V call is TRBV9, the J call TRBJ2-7; 8 bases fit TRBD2. This chain's CDR3 is CASSVAPPSGYCEQYF. DNA for the CDR3: TGTGCCAGCAGCGTAGCTCCGCCTAGCGGGTATTGCGAGCAGTACTTC.